This T cell receptor (beta chain) came from a study of regulatory T cells in long-lasting Graves disease. Study overall: Those with persistent Graves' disease had received antithyroid drugs for over 5 years with positive TSH receptor antibodies.

The sample's time point: persistent/refractory GD, antithyroid drugs over 5 years with positive TRAb. PBMC-derived RNA was used for the TCR library. Study-level results: Persistent disease was characterized by preferential usage of TRBV28, TRBJ1-2 and TRBJ2-5. Persistent-disease Graves' patients showed less TCR diversity than new cases.

On this clonotype itself: The antigen remains unidentified.

The ends were cut back, 3 bases at V and 2 bases at J, with 11 bases in the middle. The CDR3 has 15 amino acids. CDR1 and CDR2 (germline): MDHEN, SYDVKM. Relying on iRepertoire HTBI primers and Arm-PCR of CDR3 regions, the team built TCR beta libraries. Via MiXCR, TCRdb re-called the multiplex PCR reads, giving one row per CDR3 protein. The table lists a few hundred thousand distinct CDR3 sequences, about 25% of them singletons, with over 25% in the top ten. The TCR comes from a female donor with Graves disease. This specimen was peripheral blood mononuclear cells (PBMCs), taken when the disease was refractory, from a patient treated with antithyroid drugs. J is TRBJ2-1 and V is TRBV28, with unresolved D. CDR3 protein: CASSFLSAPYNEQFF. The CDR3, as DNA: TGTGCCAGCAGTTTTCTCTCCGCCCCCTACAATGAGCAGTTCTTC.